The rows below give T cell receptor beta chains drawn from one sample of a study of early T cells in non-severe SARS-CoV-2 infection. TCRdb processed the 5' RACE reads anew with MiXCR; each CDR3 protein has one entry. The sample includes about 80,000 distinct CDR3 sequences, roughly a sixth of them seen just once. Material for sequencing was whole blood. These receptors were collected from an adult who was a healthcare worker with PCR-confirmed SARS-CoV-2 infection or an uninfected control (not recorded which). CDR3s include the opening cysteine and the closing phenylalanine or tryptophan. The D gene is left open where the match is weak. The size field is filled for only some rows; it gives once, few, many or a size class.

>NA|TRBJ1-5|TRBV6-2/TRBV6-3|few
CASTDPQGYGNQPQHF
TGTGCCAGCACCGATCCGCAGGGGTACGGCAATCAGCCCCAGCATTTT
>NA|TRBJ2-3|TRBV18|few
CASSANVAADTQYF
TGTGCCAGCTCAGCTAACGTCGCCGCAGATACGCAGTATTTT
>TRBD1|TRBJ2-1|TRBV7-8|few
CASSLRQGANEQFF
TGTGCCAGCAGCTTAAGACAGGGAGCCAATGAGCAGTTCTTC
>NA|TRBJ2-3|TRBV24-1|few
CATSYSSTDTQYF
TGTGCCACCAGTTACAGCAGCACAGATACGCAGTATTTT
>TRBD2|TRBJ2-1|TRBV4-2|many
CASSVDPGLADNEQFF
TGTGCCAGCAGCGTAGATCCGGGACTAGCGGATAATGAGCAGTTCTTC
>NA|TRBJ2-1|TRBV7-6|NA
CASSLGGTGKEFF
TGTGCCAGCAGCTTAGGAGGGACGGGGAAAGAGTTCTTC
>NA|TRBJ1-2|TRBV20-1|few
CSAIRDTSYGYTF
TGCAGTGCTATTCGGGACACGAGCTATGGCTACACCTTC
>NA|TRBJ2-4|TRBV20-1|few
CSARSSNLAKNIQYF
TGCAGTGCTAGATCCTCAAATCTAGCCAAAAACATTCAGTACTTC
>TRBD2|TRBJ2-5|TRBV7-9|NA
CASSSARREFKETQYF
TGTGCCAGCAGTTCCGCTCGGCGGGAGTTCAAGGAGACCCAGTACTTC
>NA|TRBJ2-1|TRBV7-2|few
CASSNRGASYNEQFF
TGTGCCAGCAGCAACCGGGGAGCCTCCTACAATGAGCAGTTCTTC
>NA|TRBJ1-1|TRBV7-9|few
CASSPLGRTEAFF
TGTGCCAGCAGCCCACTCGGCCGCACTGAAGCTTTCTTT
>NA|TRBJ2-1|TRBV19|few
CASSITVAGGRRVNEQFF
TGTGCCAGTAGTATTACAGTCGCCGGGGGGCGAAGGGTCAATGAGCAGTTCTTC
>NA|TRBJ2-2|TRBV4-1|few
CASTSIGTSNTGELFF
TGCGCCAGCACCAGCATCGGGACATCCAACACCGGGGAGCTGTTTTTT
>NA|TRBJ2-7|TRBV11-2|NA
CASSLLRRSYEQYF
TGTGCCAGCAGCCTCTTAAGGAGGTCCTACGAGCAGTACTTC
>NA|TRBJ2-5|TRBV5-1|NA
CASSQRTIPQETKYF
TGCGCCAGCAGCCAAAGGACTATACCTCAAGAGACCAAGTACTTC